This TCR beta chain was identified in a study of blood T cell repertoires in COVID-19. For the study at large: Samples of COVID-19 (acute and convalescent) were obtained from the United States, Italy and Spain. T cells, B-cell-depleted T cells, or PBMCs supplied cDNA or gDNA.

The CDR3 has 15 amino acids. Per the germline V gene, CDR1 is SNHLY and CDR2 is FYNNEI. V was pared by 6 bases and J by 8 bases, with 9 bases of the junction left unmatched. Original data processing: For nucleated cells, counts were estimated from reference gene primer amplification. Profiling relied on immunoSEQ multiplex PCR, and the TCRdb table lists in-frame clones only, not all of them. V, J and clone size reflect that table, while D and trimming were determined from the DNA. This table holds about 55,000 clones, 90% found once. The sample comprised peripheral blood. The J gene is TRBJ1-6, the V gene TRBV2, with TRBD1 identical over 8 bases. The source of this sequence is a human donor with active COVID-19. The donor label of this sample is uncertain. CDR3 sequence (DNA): TGTGCCAGCAGAAGGGGAGAGACAGGGGATTCACCCCTCCACTTT. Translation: CASRRGETGDSPLHF.